Sequencing of this TCR beta chain was carried out in a study of blood T cells in healthy people across ages. Study findings and constraints: With donor CMV status unknown, expanded clonotype changes were possibly confounded.

This CDR3 has 13 residues. Germline assignment: CDR1 MNHEY and CDR2 SVGAGI. In regard to this clonotype: Its specificity is not known.

With a J-beta primer mix and a sample-barcoded 5' primer, a second PCR ran about 6 to 11 cycles. TCRdb reprocessed the 5' RACE reads via MiXCR and lists one record per CDR3 protein. The repertoire includes around 1,500,000 distinct CDR3 sequences, roughly 28% of them detected once, and 7% to 9% sits in the top ten. Sequencing input: blood. This TCR was recovered from a woman aged 25 to 39 in good health. This chain connects TRBV6-5 to TRBJ2-5; 9 positions match TRBD1. The J call may be incorrect, as the DNA end agrees better with TRBJ2-7. This chain's CDR3 is CASRQGTGPEQYF. CDR3 nucleotides: TGTGCCAGCAGACAAGGGACAGGGCCCGAGCAGTACTTC.